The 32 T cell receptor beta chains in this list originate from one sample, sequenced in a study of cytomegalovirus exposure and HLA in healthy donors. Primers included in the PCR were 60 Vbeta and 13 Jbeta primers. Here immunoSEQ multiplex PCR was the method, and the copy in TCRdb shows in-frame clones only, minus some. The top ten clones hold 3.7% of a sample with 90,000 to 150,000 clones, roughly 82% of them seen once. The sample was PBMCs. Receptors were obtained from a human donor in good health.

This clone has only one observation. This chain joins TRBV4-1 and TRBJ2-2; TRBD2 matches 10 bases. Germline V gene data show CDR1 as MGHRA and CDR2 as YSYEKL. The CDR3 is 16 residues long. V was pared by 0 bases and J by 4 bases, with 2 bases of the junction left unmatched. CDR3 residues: CASSQDLAGVTGELFF. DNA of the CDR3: TGCGCCAGCAGCCAAGATCTAGCGGGAGTCACCGGGGAGCTGTTTTTT.

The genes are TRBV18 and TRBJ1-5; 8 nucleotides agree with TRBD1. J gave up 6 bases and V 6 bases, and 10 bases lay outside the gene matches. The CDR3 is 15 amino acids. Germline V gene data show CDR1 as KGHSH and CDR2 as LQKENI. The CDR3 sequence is CASSQTGTGGQPQHF. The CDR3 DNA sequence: TGTGCCAGCTCTCAGACCGGGACAGGCGGTCAGCCCCAGCATTTT.

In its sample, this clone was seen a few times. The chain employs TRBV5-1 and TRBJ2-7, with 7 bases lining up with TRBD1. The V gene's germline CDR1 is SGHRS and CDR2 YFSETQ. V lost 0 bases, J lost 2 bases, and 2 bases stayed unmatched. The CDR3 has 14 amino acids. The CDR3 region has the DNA TGCGCCAGCAGCTTGGCGGGACAGCCCTACGAGCAGTACTTC. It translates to CASSLAGQPYEQYF. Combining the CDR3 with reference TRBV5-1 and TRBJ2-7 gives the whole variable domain KAGVTQTPRYLIKTRGQQVTLSCSPISGHRSVSWYQQTPGQGLQFLFEYFSETQRNKGNFPGRFSGRQFSNSRSEMNVSTLELGDSALYLCASSLAGQPYEQYFGPGTRLTVT.

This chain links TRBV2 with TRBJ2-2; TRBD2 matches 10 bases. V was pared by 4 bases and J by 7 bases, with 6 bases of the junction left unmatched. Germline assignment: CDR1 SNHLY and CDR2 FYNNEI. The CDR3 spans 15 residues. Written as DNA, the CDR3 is TGTGCCAGCAGTGCATCTAGCGGGAGCGGCGGGGAGCTGTTTTTT. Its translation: CASSASSGSGGELFF. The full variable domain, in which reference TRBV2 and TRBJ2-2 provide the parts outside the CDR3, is EPEVTQTPSHQVTQMGQEVILRCVPISNHLYFYWYRQILGQKVEFLVSFYNNEISEKSEIFDDQFSVERPDGSNFTLKIRSTKLEDSAMYFCASSASSGSGGELFFGEGSRLTVL.

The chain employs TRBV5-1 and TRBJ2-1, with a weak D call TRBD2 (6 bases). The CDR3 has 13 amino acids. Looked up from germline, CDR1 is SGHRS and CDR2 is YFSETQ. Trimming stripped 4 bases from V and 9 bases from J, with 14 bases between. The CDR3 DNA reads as TGCGCCAGCAGCCCCCAGGCGGGAATTGAGCAGTTCTTC. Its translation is CASSPQAGIEQFF.

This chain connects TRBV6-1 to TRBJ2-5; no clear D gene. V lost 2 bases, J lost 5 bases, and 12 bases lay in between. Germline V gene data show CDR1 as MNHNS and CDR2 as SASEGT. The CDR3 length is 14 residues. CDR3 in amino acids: CASSEQTSQETQYF. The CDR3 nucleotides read TGTGCCAGCAGTGAACAGACATCCCAGGAGACCCAGTACTTC.

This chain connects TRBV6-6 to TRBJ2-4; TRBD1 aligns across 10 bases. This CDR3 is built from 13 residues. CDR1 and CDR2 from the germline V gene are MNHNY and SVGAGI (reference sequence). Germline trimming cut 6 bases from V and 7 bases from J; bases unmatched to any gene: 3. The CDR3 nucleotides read TGTGCCAGCAGACCGGGACAGGGGAACATTCAGTACTTC. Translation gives CASRPGQGNIQYF.

The CDR3 DNA reads as TGCGCCAGCAGCTTCGGGTTAGAGCAGTACTTC. Translated: CASSFGLEQYF. The chain uses TRBV5-1 and TRBJ2-7; D is unresolved. Germline values: CDR1 SGHRS, CDR2 YFSETQ. This CDR3 contains 11 residues. V lost 2 bases and J 7 bases, leaving 7 bases between the germline ends.

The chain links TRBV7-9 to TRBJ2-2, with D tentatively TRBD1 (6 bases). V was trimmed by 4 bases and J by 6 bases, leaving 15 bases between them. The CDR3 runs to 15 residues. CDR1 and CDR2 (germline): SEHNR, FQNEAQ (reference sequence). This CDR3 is CASSSTGSGAGELFF. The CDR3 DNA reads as TGTGCCAGCAGCTCAACAGGGTCAGGGGCCGGGGAGCTGTTTTTT.

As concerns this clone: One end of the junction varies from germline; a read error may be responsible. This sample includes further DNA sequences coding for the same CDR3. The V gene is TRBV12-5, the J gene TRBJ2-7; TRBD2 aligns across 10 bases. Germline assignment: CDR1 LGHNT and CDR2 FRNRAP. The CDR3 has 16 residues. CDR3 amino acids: CASGLSSGSWAYEQYF. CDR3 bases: TGTGCCAGTGGTTTGTCTAGCGGGAGTTGGGCCTACGAGCAGTACTTC.

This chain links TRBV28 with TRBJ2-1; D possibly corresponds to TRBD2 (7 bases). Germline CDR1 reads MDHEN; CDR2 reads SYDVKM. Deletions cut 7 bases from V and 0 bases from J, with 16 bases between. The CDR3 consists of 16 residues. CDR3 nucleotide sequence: TGTGCCAGCACCGAAGGGGGGGTTCTCTCCTACAATGAGCAGTTCTTC. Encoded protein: CASTEGGVLSYNEQFF.

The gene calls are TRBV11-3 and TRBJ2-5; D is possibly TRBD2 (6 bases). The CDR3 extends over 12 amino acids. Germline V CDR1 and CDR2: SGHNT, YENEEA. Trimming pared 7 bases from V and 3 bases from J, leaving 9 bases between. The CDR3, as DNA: TGTGCCAGCACCCCGGGGGAAGAGACCCAGTACTTC. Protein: CASTPGEETQYF. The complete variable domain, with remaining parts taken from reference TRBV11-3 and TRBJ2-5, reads EAGVVQSPRYKIIEKKQPVAFWCNPISGHNTLYWYLQNLGQGPELLIRYENEEAVDDSQLPKDRFSAERLKGVDSTLKIQPAELGDSAVYLCASTPGEETQYFGPGTRLLVL.

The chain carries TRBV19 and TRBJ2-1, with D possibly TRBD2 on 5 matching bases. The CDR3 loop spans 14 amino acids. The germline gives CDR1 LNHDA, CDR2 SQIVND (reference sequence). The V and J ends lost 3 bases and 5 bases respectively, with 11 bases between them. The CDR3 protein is CASSMGAGNNEQFF. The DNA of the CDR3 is TGTGCCAGTAGTATGGGCGCGGGCAACAATGAGCAGTTCTTC. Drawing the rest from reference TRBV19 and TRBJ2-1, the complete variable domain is DGGITQSPKYLFRKEGQNVTLSCEQNLNHDAMYWYRQDPGQGLRLIYYSQIVNDFQKGDIAEGYSVSREKKESFPLTVTSAQKNPTAFYLCASSMGAGNNEQFFGPGTRLTVL.

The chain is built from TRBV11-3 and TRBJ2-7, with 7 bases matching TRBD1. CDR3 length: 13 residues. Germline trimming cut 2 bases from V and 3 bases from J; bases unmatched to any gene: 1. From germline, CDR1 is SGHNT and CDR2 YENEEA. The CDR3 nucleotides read TGTGCCAGCAGCTTACGGGACAGCTACGAGCAGTACTTC. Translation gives CASSLRDSYEQYF. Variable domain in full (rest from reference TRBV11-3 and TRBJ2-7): EAGVVQSPRYKIIEKKQPVAFWCNPISGHNTLYWYLQNLGQGPELLIRYENEEAVDDSQLPKDRFSAERLKGVDSTLKIQPAELGDSAVYLCASSLRDSYEQYFGPGTRLTVT.

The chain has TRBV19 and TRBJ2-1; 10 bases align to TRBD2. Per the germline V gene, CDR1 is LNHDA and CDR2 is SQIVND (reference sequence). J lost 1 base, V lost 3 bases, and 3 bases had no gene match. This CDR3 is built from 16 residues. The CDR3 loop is CASSMFSGRSYNEQFF. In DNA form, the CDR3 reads TGTGCCAGTAGTATGTTTAGCGGGAGGTCCTACAATGAGCAGTTCTTC.

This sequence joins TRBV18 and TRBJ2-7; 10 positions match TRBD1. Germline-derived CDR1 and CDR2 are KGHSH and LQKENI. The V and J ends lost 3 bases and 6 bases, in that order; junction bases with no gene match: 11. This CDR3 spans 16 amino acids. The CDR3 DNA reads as TGTGCCAGCTCACCCAGCTCGGACAGGGGGTACGGCGAGCAGTACTTC. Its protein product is CASSPSSDRGYGEQYF.

CDR3 residues: CASRDGTEASHGANVLTF. CDR3 coding DNA: TGTGCCAGCAGGGATGGGACAGAAGCCTCGCATGGGGCCAACGTCCTGACTTTC. The rearrangement joins TRBV6-4 to TRBJ2-6, with TRBD1 matching 7 bases. From germline, CDR1 is MRHNA and CDR2 SNTAGT. The CDR3 is made up of 18 amino acids. J was trimmed by 3 bases and V by 6 bases; bases with no gene match: 14.

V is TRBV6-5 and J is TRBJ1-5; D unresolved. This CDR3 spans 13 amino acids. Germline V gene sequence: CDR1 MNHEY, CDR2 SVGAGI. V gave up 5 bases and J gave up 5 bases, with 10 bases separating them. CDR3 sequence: CASSLRRDQPQHF. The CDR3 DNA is TGTGCCAGCAGTCTTCGTAGAGATCAGCCCCAGCATTTT.

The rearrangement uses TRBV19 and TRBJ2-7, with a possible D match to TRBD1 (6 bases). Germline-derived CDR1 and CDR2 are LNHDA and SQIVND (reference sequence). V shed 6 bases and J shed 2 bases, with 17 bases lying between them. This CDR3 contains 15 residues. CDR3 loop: CASSETQGSPYEQYF. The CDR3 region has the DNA TGTGCCAGTAGCGAAACACAGGGATCCCCCTACGAGCAGTACTTC.

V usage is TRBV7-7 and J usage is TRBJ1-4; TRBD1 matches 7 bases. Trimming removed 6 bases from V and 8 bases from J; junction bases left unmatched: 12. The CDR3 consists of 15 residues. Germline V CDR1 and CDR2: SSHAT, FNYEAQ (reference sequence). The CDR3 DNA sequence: TGTGCCAGCAGTCAAACAGGGGTCGGGCAGGAAAAACTGTTTTTT. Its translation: CASSQTGVGQEKLFF.

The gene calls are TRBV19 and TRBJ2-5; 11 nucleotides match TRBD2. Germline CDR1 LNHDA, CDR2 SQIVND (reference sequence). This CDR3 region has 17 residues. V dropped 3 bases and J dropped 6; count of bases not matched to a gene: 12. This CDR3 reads CASSMELAGVFSKTQYF. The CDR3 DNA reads TGTGCCAGTAGTATGGAACTAGCGGGAGTTTTTAGTAAGACCCAGTACTTC.

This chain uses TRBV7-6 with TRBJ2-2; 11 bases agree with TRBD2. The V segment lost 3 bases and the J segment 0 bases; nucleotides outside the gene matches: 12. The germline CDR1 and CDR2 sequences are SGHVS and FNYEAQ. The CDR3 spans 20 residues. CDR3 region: CASSFPPVSGRASNTGELFF. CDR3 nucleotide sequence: TGTGCCAGCAGCTTCCCCCCAGTTAGCGGGAGGGCCTCGAACACCGGGGAGCTGTTTTTT.

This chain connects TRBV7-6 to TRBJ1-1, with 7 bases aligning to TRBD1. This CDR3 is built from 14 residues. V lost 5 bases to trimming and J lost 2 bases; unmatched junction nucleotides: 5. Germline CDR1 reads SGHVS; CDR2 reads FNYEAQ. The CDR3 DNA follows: TGTGCCAGCAGCGCGGGACAGCCAAACACTGAAGCTTTCTTT. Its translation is CASSAGQPNTEAFF.

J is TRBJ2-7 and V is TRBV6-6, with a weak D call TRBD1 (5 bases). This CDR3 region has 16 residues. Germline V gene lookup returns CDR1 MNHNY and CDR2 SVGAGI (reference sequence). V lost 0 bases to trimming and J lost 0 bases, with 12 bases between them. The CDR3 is CASSYSRGSSSYEQYF. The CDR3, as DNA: TGTGCCAGCAGTTACTCAAGGGGCTCGAGCTCCTACGAGCAGTACTTC.

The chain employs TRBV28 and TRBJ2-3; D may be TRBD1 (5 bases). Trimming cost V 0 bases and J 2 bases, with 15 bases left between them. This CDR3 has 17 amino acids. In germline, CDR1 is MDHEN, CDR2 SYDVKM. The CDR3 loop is CASSLWGGAGATDTQYF. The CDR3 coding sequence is TGTGCCAGCAGTTTATGGGGTGGGGCAGGAGCCACAGATACGCAGTATTTT.

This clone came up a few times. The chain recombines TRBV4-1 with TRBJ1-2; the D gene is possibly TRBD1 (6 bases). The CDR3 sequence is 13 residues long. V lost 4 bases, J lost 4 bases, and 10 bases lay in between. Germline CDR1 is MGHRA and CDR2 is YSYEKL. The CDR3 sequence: CASSPRQAYGYTF. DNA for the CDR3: TGCGCCAGCAGCCCGAGACAGGCCTATGGCTACACCTTC.

The CDR3 nucleotides read TGTGCCATACGACAGGTCGACTACGAGCAGTACTTC. Encoded protein: CAIRQVDYEQYF. This chain connects TRBV6-1 to TRBJ2-7; a weak D match, TRBD1 (6 bases). The germline V gene encodes CDR1 MNHNS and CDR2 SASEGT. Trimming cost V 10 bases and J 3 bases, with 13 bases left between them. The CDR3 extends over 12 amino acids.

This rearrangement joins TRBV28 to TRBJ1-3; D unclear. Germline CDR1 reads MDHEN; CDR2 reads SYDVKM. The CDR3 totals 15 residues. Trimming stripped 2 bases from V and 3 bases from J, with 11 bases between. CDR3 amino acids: CASSLGPGRGNTIYF. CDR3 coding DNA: TGTGCCAGCAGTTTAGGCCCAGGCCGTGGAAACACCATATATTTT.

CDR3: CASSSGQTLNTEAFF. Written as DNA, the CDR3 is TGTGCCAGCAGCTCCGGACAGACCTTGAACACTGAAGCTTTCTTT. The J gene is TRBJ1-1, the V gene TRBV9; possible D gene TRBD1, 6 bases. The CDR3 totals 15 residues. Trimming pared 4 bases from V and 0 bases from J, leaving 13 bases between. The germline CDR1 and CDR2 sequences are SGDLS and YYNGEE.

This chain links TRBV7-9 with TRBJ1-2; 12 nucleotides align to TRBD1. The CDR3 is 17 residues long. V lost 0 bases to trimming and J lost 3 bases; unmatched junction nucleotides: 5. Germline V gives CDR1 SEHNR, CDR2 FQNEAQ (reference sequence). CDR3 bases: TGTGCCAGCAGCTTAGCCCTTGGGACAGGGGGCCACTATGGCTACACCTTC. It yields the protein CASSLALGTGGHYGYTF. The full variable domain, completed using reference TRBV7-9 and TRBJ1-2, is DTGVSQNPRHKITKRGQNVTFRCDPISEHNRLYWYRQTLGQGPEFLTYFQNEAQLEKSRLLSDRFSAERPKGSFSTLEIQRTEQGDSAMYLCASSLALGTGGHYGYTFGSGTRLTVV.

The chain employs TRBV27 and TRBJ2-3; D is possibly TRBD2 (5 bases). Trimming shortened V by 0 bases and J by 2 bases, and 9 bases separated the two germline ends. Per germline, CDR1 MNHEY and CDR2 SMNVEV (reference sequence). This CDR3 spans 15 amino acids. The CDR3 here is CASSLSRADTDTQYF. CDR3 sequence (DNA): TGTGCCAGCAGTTTATCGCGGGCGGACACAGATACGCAGTATTTT.

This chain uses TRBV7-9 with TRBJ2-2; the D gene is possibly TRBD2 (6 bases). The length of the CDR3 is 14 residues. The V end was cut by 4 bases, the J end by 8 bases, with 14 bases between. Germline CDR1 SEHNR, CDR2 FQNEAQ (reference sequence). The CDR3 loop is CASSSSTSWGELFF. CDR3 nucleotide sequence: TGTGCCAGCAGCTCATCGACTAGTTGGGGGGAGCTGTTTTTT.